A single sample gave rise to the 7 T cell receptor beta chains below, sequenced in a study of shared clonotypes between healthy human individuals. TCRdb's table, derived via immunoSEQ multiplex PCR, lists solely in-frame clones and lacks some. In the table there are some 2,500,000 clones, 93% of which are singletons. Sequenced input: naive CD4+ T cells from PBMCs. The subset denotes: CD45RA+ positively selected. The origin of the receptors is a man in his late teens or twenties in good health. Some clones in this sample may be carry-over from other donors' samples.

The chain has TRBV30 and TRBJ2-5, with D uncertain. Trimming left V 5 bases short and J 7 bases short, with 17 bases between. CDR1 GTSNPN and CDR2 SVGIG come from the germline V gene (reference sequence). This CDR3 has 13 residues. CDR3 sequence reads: CAWEPQAKGTQYF. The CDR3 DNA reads TGTGCCTGGGAGCCGCAGGCCAAGGGGACCCAGTACTTC.

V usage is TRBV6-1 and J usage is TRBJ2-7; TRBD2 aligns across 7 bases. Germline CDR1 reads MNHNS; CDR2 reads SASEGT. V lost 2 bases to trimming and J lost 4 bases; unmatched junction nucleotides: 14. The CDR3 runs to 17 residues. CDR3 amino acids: CASSERGSLAERYEQYF. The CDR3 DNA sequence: TGTGCCAGCAGTGAAAGGGGATCGCTAGCGGAGCGATACGAGCAGTACTTC.

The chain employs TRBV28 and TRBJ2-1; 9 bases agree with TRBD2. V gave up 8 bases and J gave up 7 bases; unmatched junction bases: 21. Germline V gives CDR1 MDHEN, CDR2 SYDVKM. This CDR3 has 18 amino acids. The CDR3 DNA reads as TGTGCCAGCGGAGGGCGGGAGGGCCGATTTAGTGGGATGAATGAGCAGTTCTTC. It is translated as CASGGREGRFSGMNEQFF.

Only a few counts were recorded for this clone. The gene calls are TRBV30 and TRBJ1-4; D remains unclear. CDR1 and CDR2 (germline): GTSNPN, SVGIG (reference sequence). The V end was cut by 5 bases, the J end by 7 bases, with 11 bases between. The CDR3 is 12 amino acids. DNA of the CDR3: TGTGCCTGGGCCACTTCAGGTGAAAAACTGTTTTTT. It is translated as CAWATSGEKLFF.

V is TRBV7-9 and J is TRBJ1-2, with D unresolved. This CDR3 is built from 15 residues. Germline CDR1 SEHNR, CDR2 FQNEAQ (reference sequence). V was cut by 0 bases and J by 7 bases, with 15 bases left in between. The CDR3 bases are TGTGCCAGCAGCTTAGCTAAGGGTAATCTGGGTGGCTACACCTTC. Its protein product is CASSLAKGNLGGYTF.

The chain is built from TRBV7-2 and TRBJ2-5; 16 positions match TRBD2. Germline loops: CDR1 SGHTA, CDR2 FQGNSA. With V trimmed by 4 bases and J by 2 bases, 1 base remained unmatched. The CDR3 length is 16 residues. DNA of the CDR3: TGTGCCAGCAGCTCGGGACTAGCGGGAGGGCAAGAGACCCAGTACTTC. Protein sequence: CASSSGLAGGQETQYF.

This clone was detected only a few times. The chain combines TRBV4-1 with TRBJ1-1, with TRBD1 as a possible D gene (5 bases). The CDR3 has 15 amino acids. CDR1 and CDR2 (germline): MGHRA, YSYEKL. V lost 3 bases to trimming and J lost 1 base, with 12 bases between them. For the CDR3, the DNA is TGCGCCAGCAGCCACCCTTTCGACAGGAACACTGAAGCTTTCTTT. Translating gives CASSHPFDRNTEAFF.